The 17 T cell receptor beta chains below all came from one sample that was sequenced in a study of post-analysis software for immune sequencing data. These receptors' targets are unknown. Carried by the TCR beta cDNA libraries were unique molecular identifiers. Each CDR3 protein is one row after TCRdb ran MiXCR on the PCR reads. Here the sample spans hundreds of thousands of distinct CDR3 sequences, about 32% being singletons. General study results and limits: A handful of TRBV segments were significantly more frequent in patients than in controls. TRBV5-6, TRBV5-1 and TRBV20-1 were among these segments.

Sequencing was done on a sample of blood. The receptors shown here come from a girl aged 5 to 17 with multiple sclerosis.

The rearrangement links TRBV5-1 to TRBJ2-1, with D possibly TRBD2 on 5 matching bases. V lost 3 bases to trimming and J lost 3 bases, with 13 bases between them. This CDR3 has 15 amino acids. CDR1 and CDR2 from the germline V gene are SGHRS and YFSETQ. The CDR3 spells CASSSPQRDYNEQFF. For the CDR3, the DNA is TGCGCCAGCAGCTCTCCACAGAGGGACTACAATGAGCAGTTCTTC. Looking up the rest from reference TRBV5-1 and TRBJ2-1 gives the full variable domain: KAGVTQTPRYLIKTRGQQVTLSCSPISGHRSVSWYQQTPGQGLQFLFEYFSETQRNKGNFPGRFSGRQFSNSRSEMNVSTLELGDSALYLCASSSPQRDYNEQFFGPGTRLTVL.

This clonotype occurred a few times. CDR3 loop: CASSTTQGAKTYEQYF. The CDR3 region has the DNA TGTGCCAGCAGCACAACACAGGGGGCAAAGACCTACGAGCAGTACTTC. V usage is TRBV6-6 and J usage is TRBJ2-7; 9 bases agree with TRBD1. This CDR3 region has 16 residues. Germline-derived CDR1 and CDR2 are MNHNY and SVGAGI (reference sequence). Unmatched junction bases numbered 11, after V lost 6 bases and J lost 2 bases.

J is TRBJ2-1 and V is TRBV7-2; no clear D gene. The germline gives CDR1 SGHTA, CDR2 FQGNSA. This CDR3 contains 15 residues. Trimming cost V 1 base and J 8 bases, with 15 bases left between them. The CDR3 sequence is CASSLGYSGFDEQFF. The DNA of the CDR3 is TGTGCCAGCAGCTTAGGGTACAGTGGGTTCGATGAGCAGTTCTTC.

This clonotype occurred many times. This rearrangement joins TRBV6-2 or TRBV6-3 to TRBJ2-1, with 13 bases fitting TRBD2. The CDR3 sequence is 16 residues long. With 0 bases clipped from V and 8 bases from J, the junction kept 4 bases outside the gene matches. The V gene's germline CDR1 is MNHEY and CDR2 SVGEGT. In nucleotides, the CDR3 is TGTGCCAGCAGTTACTCCCGACTAGCGGGGGGTGATGAGCAGTTCTTC. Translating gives CASSYSRLAGGDEQFF.

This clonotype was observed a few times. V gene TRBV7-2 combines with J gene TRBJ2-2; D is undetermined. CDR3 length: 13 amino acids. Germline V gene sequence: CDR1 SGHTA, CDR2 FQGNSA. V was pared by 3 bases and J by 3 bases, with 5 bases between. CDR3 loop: CASSLWDTGELFF. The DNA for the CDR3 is TGTGCCAGCAGCTTGTGGGACACCGGGGAGCTGTTTTTT.

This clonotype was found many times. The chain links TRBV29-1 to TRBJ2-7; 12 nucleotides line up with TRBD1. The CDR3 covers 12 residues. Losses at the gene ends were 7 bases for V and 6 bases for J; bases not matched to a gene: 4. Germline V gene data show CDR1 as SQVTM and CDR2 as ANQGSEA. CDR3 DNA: TGCAGCGGCGGGACAGGGGGCGGCGAGCAGTACTTC. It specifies CSGGTGGGEQYF.

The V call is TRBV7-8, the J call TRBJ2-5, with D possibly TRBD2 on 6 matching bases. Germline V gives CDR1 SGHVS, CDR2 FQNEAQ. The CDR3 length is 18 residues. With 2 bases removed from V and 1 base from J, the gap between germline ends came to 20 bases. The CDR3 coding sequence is TGTGCCAGCAGCTTATTTTTGGGCGGGGACCTAACCCAAGAGACCCAGTACTTC. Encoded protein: CASSLFLGGDLTQETQYF.

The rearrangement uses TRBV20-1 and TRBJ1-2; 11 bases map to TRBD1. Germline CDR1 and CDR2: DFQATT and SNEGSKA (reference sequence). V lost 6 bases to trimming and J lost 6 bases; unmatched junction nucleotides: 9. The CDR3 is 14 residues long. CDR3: CSATGTGGIDGYTF. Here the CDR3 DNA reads TGCAGTGCCACCGGGACAGGGGGAATAGATGGCTACACCTTC.

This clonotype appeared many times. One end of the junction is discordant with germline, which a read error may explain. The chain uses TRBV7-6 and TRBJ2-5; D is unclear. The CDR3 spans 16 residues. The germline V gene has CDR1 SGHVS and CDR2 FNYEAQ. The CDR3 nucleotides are TGTGCCAGCAGCTACCGACGAGGAGTAGCTCAAGCGACCCAGTACTTC. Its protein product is CASSYRRGVAQATQYF. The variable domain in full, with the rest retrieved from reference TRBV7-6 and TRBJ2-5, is GAGVSQSPRYKVTKRGQDVALRCDPISGHVSLYWYRQALGQGPEFLTYFNYEAQQDKSGLPNDRFSAERPEGSISTLTIQRTEQRDSAMYRCASSYRRGVAQATQYFGPGTRLLVL.

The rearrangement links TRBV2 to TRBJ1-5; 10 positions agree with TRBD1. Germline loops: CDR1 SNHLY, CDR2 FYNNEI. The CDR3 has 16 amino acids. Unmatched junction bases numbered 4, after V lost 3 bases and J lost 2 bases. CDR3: CASSDWGTGGNQPQHF. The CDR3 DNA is TGTGCCAGCAGTGATTGGGGGACAGGGGGCAATCAGCCCCAGCATTTT.

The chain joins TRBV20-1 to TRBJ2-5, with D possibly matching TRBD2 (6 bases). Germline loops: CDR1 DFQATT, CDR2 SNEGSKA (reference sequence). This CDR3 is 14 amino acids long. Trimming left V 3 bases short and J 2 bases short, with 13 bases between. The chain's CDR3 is CSARAASEQETQYF. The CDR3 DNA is TGCAGTGCTAGGGCGGCTAGCGAACAAGAGACCCAGTACTTC.

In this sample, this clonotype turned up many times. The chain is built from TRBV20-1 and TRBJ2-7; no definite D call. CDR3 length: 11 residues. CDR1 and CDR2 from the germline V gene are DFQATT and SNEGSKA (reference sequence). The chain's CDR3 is CRIGSTYEQYF. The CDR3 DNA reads TGCAGAATCGGTAGTACCTACGAGCAGTACTTC.

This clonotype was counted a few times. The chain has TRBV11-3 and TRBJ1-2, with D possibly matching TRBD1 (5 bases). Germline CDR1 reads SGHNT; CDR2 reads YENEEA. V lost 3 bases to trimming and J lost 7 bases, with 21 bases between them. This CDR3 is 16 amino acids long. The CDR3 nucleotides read TGTGCCAGCAGCTTCACATCCGTACAGGTTCGGCCTGGCTACACCTTC. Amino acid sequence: CASSFTSVQVRPGYTF.

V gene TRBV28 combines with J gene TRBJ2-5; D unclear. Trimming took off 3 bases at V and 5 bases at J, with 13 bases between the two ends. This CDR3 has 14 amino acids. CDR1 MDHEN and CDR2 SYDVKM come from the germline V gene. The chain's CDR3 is CASSFQDMAETQYF. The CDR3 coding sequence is TGTGCCAGCAGTTTCCAGGATATGGCGGAGACCCAGTACTTC.

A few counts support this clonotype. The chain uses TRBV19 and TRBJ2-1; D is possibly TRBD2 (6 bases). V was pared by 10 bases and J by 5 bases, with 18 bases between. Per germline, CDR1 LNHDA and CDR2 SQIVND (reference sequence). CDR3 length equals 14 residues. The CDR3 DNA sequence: TGTGCCACCCGAGCGGGTGGAAACAACAATGAGCAGTTCTTC. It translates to CATRAGGNNNEQFF.

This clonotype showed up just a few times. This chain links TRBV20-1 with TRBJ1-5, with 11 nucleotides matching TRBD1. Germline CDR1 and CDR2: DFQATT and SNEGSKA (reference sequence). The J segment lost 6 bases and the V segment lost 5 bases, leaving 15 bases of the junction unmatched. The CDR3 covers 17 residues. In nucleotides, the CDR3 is TGCAGTGCTTCAAGGACAGGGGGCGTCTCTGGTGGTCAGCCCCAGCATTTT. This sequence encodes CSASRTGGVSGGQPQHF.

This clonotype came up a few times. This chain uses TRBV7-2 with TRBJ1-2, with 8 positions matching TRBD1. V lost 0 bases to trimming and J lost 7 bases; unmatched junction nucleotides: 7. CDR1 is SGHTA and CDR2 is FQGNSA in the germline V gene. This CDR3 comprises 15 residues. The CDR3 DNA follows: TGTGCCAGCAGCTTAGCGTGGCAGGGGGCGCCTGGCTACACCTTC. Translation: CASSLAWQGAPGYTF.